A selection of T cell receptor beta chains follows, all from one sample in a study of blood T cells in healthy people across ages. Using its own MiXCR run on the 5' RACE reads, TCRdb lists one record per CDR3 protein. This table has about a million distinct CDR3 sequences, roughly 48% appearing once. Sequencing was done on a sample of blood. These receptors came from a man aged 30-40 years in good health. CDR3s include the opening cysteine and the closing phenylalanine or tryptophan. The D gene is left open where the match is weak. Expanded clones get a size class; other rows say once, few or many, or leave the size out.

j_call d_call clone_size v_call cdr3_nt cdr3_aa
TRBJ2-3 TRBD2 few TRBV20-1 TGCAGTGCTAGAAGGCCTAGCGGGGGTCGGACAGATACGCAGTATTTT CSARRPSGGRTDTQYF
TRBJ2-1 TRBD1 . TRBV6-5 TGTGCCAGCAGTTACTCGACAGGGGGCTTCTACAATGAGCAGTTCTTC CASSYSTGGFYNEQFF
TRBJ2-7 TRBD1 . TRBV10-3 TGTGCCATCAGTATGGGACAGGGAACCTACGAGCAGTACTTC CAISMGQGTYEQYF
TRBJ1-4 TRBD1 . TRBV5-1 TGCGCCAGCAGCTACGATAAAGGGGGCCATAATGAAAAACTGTTTTTT CASSYDKGGHNEKLFF
TRBJ2-7 . . TRBV29-1 TGCAGTGTTGAGGCGGCTACCTACGAGCAGTACTTC CSVEAATYEQYF
TRBJ1-4 TRBD1 . TRBV20-1 TGCAGTGCTGGACAGGGCCCCAACGCTAATGAAAAACTGTTTTTT CSAGQGPNANEKLFF
TRBJ2-3 . . TRBV20-1 TGCAGTGCGAAGACTAGGGGAGGAGGAGATACGCAGTATTTT CSAKTRGGGDTQYF
TRBJ2-7 . many TRBV12-3/TRBV12-4 TGTGCCAGCAGTACCGCTGAGAACTCCTACGAGCAGTACTTC CASSTAENSYEQYF
TRBJ1-2 . few TRBV7-2 TGTGCCAGCAGCTTAGGGCCTTCCCGGTTCCAGGACTATGGCTACACCTTC CASSLGPSRFQDYGYTF
TRBJ1-2 TRBD1 . TRBV18 TGTGCCAGCTCACCACAGACAGGGGATGGCTACACCTTC CASSPQTGDGYTF
TRBJ1-4 TRBD1 . TRBV12-3/TRBV12-4 TGTGCCAGCAATCAACAGGGGGCTCCTAATGAAAAACTGTTTTTT CASNQQGAPNEKLFF
TRBJ1-2 . few TRBV28 TGTGCCAGCAGTTTCTCCGGCGCGGGGGCGGGGTCCAGCGGCTACACCTTC CASSFSGAGAGSSGYTF
TRBJ1-4 . few TRBV6-2/TRBV6-3 TGTGCCAGCAGTTACTCAAGGGATGAAAAACTGTTTTTT CASSYSRDEKLFF
TRBJ2-7 . few TRBV29-1 TGCAGCGTTCGGAACACCTACGAGCAGTACTTC CSVRNTYEQYF
TRBJ2-1 TRBD2 few TRBV24-1 TGTGCCACCAGTGACAGGACTAGCGGTCACTCCTACAATGAGCAGTTCTTC CATSDRTSGHSYNEQFF
TRBJ2-1 . . TRBV7-9 TGTGCCAGCAGCTTATGGCGGGCAACCCTTATGAGCTCCTACAATGAGCAGTTCTTC CASSLWRATLMSSYNEQFF
TRBJ2-7 . few TRBV7-2 TGTGCCAGCAGCACCATTTCCGGGAACTCCTACGAGCAGTACTTC CASSTISGNSYEQYF
TRBJ2-5 . . TRBV3-1 TGTGCCAGCAGCCATCTAAGTGGAGAGACCCAGTACTTC CASSHLSGETQYF
TRBJ2-1 . few TRBV29-1 TGCAGCGTTGATAAGGGGGGGAATGAGCAGTTCTTC CSVDKGGNEQFF
TRBJ2-7 TRBD1 . TRBV20-1 TGCAGTGCCCCGGACAGGGCCCACGAGCAGTACTTC CSAPDRAHEQYF
TRBJ1-1 . few TRBV9 TGTGCCAGCAGCTTCCTCGGCAAGAACACTGAAGCTTTCTTT CASSFLGKNTEAFF
TRBJ1-5 TRBD1 once TRBV7-9 TGTGCCAGCAGCTTAGGTGGGACAGACAATCAGCCCCAGCATTTT CASSLGGTDNQPQHF
TRBJ1-2 . . TRBV7-9 TGTGCCAGCAGCCCCCTAAGGAGGCAGGCCCACTATGGCTACACCTTC CASSPLRRQAHYGYTF
TRBJ2-5 TRBD2 . TRBV27 TGTGCCAGCAGTTGGCGGGAGGAGACCCAGTACTTC CASSWREETQYF
TRBJ2-5 TRBD1 . TRBV12-3/TRBV12-4 TGTGCCAGCACCACCTACGACAGGGGCTACAATGAGCAGTACTTC CASTTYDRGYNEQYF
TRBJ2-7 . many TRBV29-1 TGCAGCGTTGAATCCGGGTACGAGCAGTACTTC CSVESGYEQYF
TRBJ2-1 . . TRBV14 TGTGCCAGCAGCCAAGAAAAAAGGGATGAGCAGTTCTTC CASSQEKRDEQFF
TRBJ2-1 TRBD1 . TRBV7-2 TGTGCCAGCAGCACGACAGGGGTACTTTACAATGAGCAGTTCTTC CASSTTGVLYNEQFF
TRBJ2-3 . few TRBV5-1 TGCGCCAGCAGGAGGGCTTCAGAGGGCACAGATACGCAGTATTTT CASRRASEGTDTQYF
TRBJ2-3 TRBD1 . TRBV6-5 TGTGCCAGCGGGGACAGGACCCCAGATACGCAGTATTTT CASGDRTPDTQYF
TRBJ2-3 TRBD2 once TRBV7-9 TGTGCCAGCAGCCCCCAGACTAGCGGGAAACAGTATGGCACAGATACGCAGTATTTT CASSPQTSGKQYGTDTQYF